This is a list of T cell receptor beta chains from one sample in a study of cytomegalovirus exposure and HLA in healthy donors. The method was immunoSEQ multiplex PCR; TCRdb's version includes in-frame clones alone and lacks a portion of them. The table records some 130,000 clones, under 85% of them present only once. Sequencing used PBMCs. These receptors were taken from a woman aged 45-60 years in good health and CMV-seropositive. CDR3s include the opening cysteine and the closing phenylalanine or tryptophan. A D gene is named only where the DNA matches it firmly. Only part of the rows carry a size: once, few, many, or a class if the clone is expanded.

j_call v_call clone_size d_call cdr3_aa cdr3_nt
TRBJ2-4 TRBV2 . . CASSEAGGLRSYIQYF TGTGCCAGCAGTGAAGCGGGGGGTTTACGGTCGTACATTCAGTACTTC
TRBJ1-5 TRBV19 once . CASRPRSGMAQPQHF TGTGCCAGTAGACCAAGGTCAGGGATGGCTCAGCCCCAGCATTTT
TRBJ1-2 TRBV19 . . CASTTTGGLDGYTF TGTGCCAGTACCACAACGGGGGGGCTGGATGGCTACACCTTC
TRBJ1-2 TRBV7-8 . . CASSLDINYGYTF TGTGCCAGCAGCTTAGACATAAACTATGGCTACACCTTC
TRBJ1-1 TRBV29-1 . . CSVVLATEAFF TGCAGCGTTGTGTTGGCCACTGAAGCTTTCTTT
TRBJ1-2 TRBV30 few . CAGGSESSGRYTF TGTGCTGGGGGGTCGGAGTCCTCTGGGCGCTACACCTTC
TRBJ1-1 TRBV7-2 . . CASSLPYWTVSEAFF TGTGCCAGCAGCTTACCGTATTGGACTGTGTCTGAAGCTTTCTTT
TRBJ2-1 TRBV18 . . CASSPALSGEQFF TGTGCCAGCTCACCGGCCCTCTCGGGTGAGCAGTTCTTC
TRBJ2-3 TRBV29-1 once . CSVKSLRGTDTQYF TGCAGCGTTAAGTCGCTTAGGGGGACAGATACGCAGTATTTT
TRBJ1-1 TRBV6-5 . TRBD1 CASSYSPTGVETEAFF TGTGCCAGCAGTTACTCTCCAACAGGGGTAGAAACTGAAGCTTTCTTT
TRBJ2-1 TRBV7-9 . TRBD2 CASRYTGGPNEQFF TGTGCCAGCAGGTACACGGGGGGGCCAAATGAGCAGTTCTTC
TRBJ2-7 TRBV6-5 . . CATTSPPDTYEQYF TGTGCCACTACCTCTCCGCCAGACACCTACGAGCAGTACTTC
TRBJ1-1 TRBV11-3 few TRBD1 CASSPRTGPIGSTEAFF TGTGCCAGCAGCCCGAGGACAGGGCCTATAGGGAGCACTGAAGCTTTCTTT
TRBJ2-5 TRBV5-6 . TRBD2 CASSFTHSGEETQYF TGTGCCAGCAGCTTCACCCACAGCGGGGAAGAGACCCAGTACTTC
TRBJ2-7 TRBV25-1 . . CASSVRGTDYEQYF TGTGCCAGCAGTGTACGGGGGACAGACTACGAGCAGTACTTC
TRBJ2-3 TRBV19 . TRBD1 CASSIGTASTDTQYF TGTGCCAGTAGTATCGGGACAGCAAGCACAGATACGCAGTATTTT
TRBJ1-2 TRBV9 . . CASSVASGYGYTF TGTGCCAGCAGCGTAGCTTCCGGGTATGGCTACACCTTC
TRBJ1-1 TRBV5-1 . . CAGGSGVMNTEAFF TGCGCCGGCGGATCGGGGGTCATGAACACTGAAGCTTTCTTT
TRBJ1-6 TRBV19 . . CASNPGTMSSYNSPLHF TGTGCCAGTAATCCGGGGACAATGAGCTCCTATAATTCACCCCTCCACTTT
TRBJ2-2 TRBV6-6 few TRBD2 CASTPRSGASTGELFF TGTGCCAGCACCCCCAGAAGCGGGGCCTCCACCGGGGAGCTGTTTTTT
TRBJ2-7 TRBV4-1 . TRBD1 CASSQISGTDTYEQYF TGCGCCAGCAGCCAAATATCCGGGACAGATACCTACGAGCAGTACTTC
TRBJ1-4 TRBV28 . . CASKRRPSPEKLFF TGTGCCAGCAAAAGGCGGCCAAGTCCAGAAAAACTGTTTTTT
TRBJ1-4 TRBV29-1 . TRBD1 CSVRTGAGEKLFF TGCAGCGTGCGGACAGGGGCGGGTGAAAAACTGTTTTTT
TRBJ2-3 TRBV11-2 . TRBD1 CASRRDGQGADTQYF TGTGCCAGCAGACGCGATGGACAGGGAGCAGATACGCAGTATTTT
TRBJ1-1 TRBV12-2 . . CASRLPIPRGAVDAFF TGTGCAAGTCGCTTACCGATCCCCCGGGGGGCCGTAGATGCTTTCTTT
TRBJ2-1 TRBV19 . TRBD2 CASSPTSGGTYNEQFF TGTGCCAGTAGTCCGACTAGCGGGGGTACCTACAATGAGCAGTTCTTC
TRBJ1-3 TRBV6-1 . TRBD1 CASSEADRVGNTIYF TGTGCCAGCAGTGAGGCGGACAGGGTCGGAAACACCATATATTTT
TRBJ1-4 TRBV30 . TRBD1 CAWRPGGAQEKLFF TGTGCCTGGAGACCAGGGGGCGCACAGGAAAAACTGTTTTTT
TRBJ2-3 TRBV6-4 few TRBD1 CASSEIPGQGTDTQYF TGTGCCAGCAGTGAAATCCCGGGACAGGGCACAGATACGCAGTATTTT
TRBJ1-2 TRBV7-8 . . CASSRKGYEDGYTF TGTGCCAGCAGCAGAAAAGGATATGAGGATGGCTACACCTTC
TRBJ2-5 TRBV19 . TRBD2 CASSWASGYQETQYF TGTGCCAGTAGTTGGGCTAGCGGTTACCAAGAGACCCAGTACTTC
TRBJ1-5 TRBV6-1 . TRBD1 CASSKQGGSNQPQHF TGTGCCAGCAGCAAACAGGGGGGAAGCAATCAGCCCCAGCATTTT
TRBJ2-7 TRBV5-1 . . CASSLPYSGEQYF TGCGCCAGCAGCTTACCCTACTCGGGGGAGCAGTACTTC
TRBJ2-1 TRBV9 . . CASSVTGVSYNEQFF TGTGCCAGCAGCGTAACGGGGGTATCCTACAATGAGCAGTTCTTC
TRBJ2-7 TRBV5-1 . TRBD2 CASSLSSGGANSHEQYF TGCGCCAGCAGCTTGTCCAGCGGGGGGGCCAATTCCCACGAGCAGTACTTC
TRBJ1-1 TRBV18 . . CASSPGPWEAFF TGTGCCAGCTCACCTGGGCCGTGGGAAGCTTTCTTT
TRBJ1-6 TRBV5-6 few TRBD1 CASSFNRGGAGNSPLHF TGTGCCAGCAGCTTTAATCGAGGGGGCGCGGGTAATTCACCCCTCCACTTT
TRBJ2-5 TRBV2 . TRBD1 CASSRTGWETQYF TGTGCCAGCAGTCGGACAGGTTGGGAGACCCAGTACTTC
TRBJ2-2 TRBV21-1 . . CASSALTGKVGTGELFF TGTGCCAGCAGCGCCCTAACAGGGAAAGTAGGCACCGGGGAGCTGTTTTTT
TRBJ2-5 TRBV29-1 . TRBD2 CSVAGTSEETQYF TGCAGCGTTGCTGGGACTAGTGAAGAGACCCAGTACTTC
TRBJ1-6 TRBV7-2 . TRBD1 CASRTGTGESPLHF TGTGCCAGCAGGACCGGGACAGGGGAGTCACCCCTCCACTTT
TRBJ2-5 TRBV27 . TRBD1 CASSRRTGRETQYF TGTGCCAGCAGCCGACGGACAGGGAGAGAGACCCAGTACTTC
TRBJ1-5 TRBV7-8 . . CASSLGGAADQPQHF TGTGCCAGCAGCCTGGGAGGGGCAGCAGATCAGCCCCAGCATTTT
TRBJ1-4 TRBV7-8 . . CASSLATPGTTTGEKLFF TGTGCCAGCAGCTTAGCGACCCCCGGGACAACGACGGGGGAAAAACTGTTTTTT
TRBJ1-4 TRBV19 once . CASSPPPEKLFF TGTGCCAGTAGTCCCCCTCCCGAAAAACTGTTTTTT
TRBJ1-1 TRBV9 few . CASSVISEAFF TGTGCCAGCAGCGTAATCAGTGAAGCTTTCTTT
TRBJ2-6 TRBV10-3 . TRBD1 CAIGQGGTNVLTF TGTGCCATCGGACAGGGCGGGACCAACGTCCTGACTTTC